Listed below are T cell receptor beta chains from one sample, sequenced in a study of T-cell reconstitution after alpha-beta-depleted transplantation in children. Via MiXCR, TCRdb re-called the PCR reads, giving one row per CDR3 protein. The sample has a few hundred thousand distinct CDR3 sequences, 9.7% seen once. Source: PBMCs from the stem cell graft donor, taken from the stem cell graft. The receptors derive from a human donor who donated a stem cell graft to a child with SCID. The CDR3 runs from the conserved cysteine through the conserved F or W. Fields, in order: V gene, J gene, clone size, D gene, CDR3 protein, CDR3 DNA. D genes are given only for firm matches. Size is stated for part of the rows, as once, few or many counts, or as a class when the clone is expanded.

v_call: TRBV5-5
j_call: TRBJ2-7
clone_size: few
d_call: TRBD2
cdr3_aa: CASSLAPGLAGLYEQYF
cdr3_nt: TGTGCCAGCAGCTTGGCCCCGGGACTAGCGGGGCTCTACGAGCAGTACTTC

v_call: TRBV20-1
j_call: TRBJ1-1
clone_size: many
d_call: -
cdr3_aa: CSARDPRGGTEAFF
cdr3_nt: TGCAGTGCTAGAGATCCCCGGGGGGGCACTGAAGCTTTCTTT

v_call: TRBV7-9
j_call: TRBJ2-7
clone_size: many
d_call: -
cdr3_aa: CASSGAGPPYEQYF
cdr3_nt: TGTGCCAGCAGCGGGGCAGGACCGCCCTACGAGCAGTACTTC

v_call: TRBV12-3/TRBV12-4
j_call: TRBJ2-1
clone_size: many
d_call: TRBD2
cdr3_aa: CASSALTSGTYNEQFF
cdr3_nt: TGTGCCAGCAGTGCGCTGACTAGCGGTACCTACAATGAGCAGTTCTTC

v_call: TRBV4-3
j_call: TRBJ2-3
clone_size: few
d_call: -
cdr3_aa: CASSQEYRGADTQYF
cdr3_nt: TGCGCCAGCAGCCAAGAGTATCGAGGGGCAGATACGCAGTATTTT

v_call: TRBV7-9
j_call: TRBJ2-5
clone_size: many
d_call: TRBD1
cdr3_aa: CASSLGQGGRETQYF
cdr3_nt: TGTGCCAGCAGTCTCGGACAGGGGGGACGAGAGACCCAGTACTTC

v_call: TRBV2
j_call: TRBJ1-4
clone_size: many
d_call: -
cdr3_aa: CATRGTTALLLYALFF
cdr3_nt: TGTGCCACCCGGGGGACTACGGCCCTCCTGTTGTATGCACTGTTTTTT

v_call: TRBV20-1
j_call: TRBJ2-3
clone_size: medium-sized
d_call: TRBD2
cdr3_aa: CSARDPSGPGDTQYF
cdr3_nt: TGCAGTGCTAGAGATCCTAGCGGCCCGGGAGATACGCAGTATTTT

v_call: TRBV20-1
j_call: TRBJ1-1
clone_size: many
d_call: -
cdr3_aa: CSARDAVITEAFF
cdr3_nt: TGCAGTGCTAGAGACGCGGTTATCACTGAAGCTTTCTTT

v_call: TRBV4-1
j_call: TRBJ1-2
clone_size: many
d_call: -
cdr3_aa: CASSPFGTEIFYGYTF
cdr3_nt: TGCGCCAGCAGCCCGTTTGGGACCGAGATATTCTATGGCTACACCTTC

v_call: TRBV11-2
j_call: TRBJ1-3
clone_size: many
d_call: TRBD1
cdr3_aa: CASSLDYGTGPLLGGNTIYF
cdr3_nt: TGTGCCAGCAGCTTAGATTATGGGACAGGTCCGCTCCTTGGAGGAAACACCATATATTTT

v_call: TRBV20-1
j_call: TRBJ1-2
clone_size: many
d_call: TRBD1
cdr3_aa: CSARMRYTRGPPYGYTF
cdr3_nt: TGCAGTGCTAGGATGCGGTACACCAGGGGGCCCCCCTATGGCTACACCTTC

v_call: TRBV6-5
j_call: TRBJ2-7
clone_size: many
d_call: TRBD1
cdr3_aa: CASSSQGPGYEQYF
cdr3_nt: TGTGCCAGCAGTTCACAGGGGCCGGGGTACGAGCAGTACTTC

v_call: TRBV7-6
j_call: TRBJ2-6
clone_size: -
d_call: -
cdr3_aa: CASGGSFSGANVLTF
cdr3_nt: TGTGCCAGCGGGGGCTCCTTCTCTGGGGCCAACGTCCTGACTTTC

v_call: TRBV5-1
j_call: TRBJ2-7
clone_size: many
d_call: -
cdr3_aa: CASTPGPLDAYEQYF
cdr3_nt: TGCGCCAGCACCCCGGGGCCACTTGATGCCTACGAGCAGTACTTC

v_call: TRBV7-2
j_call: TRBJ2-1
clone_size: many
d_call: -
cdr3_aa: CASSLSPGGRVTNEQFF
cdr3_nt: TGTGCCAGCAGCTTATCCCCCGGGGGCCGGGTGACGAATGAGCAGTTCTTC

v_call: TRBV7-3
j_call: TRBJ2-2
clone_size: many
d_call: TRBD2
cdr3_aa: CASSTGGGLDTGELFF
cdr3_nt: TGTGCCAGCAGCACGGGGGGTGGACTAGACACCGGGGAGCTGTTTTTT

v_call: TRBV20-1
j_call: TRBJ1-1
clone_size: -
d_call: -
cdr3_aa: CSGGRVNTEAFF
cdr3_nt: TGCAGTGGTGGCAGGGTGAACACTGAAGCTTTCTTT

v_call: TRBV9
j_call: TRBJ2-3
clone_size: many
d_call: -
cdr3_aa: CASSVAHGGWPSGTDTQYF
cdr3_nt: TGTGCCAGCAGCGTAGCCCACGGGGGATGGCCCTCAGGCACAGATACGCAGTATTTT

v_call: TRBV6-5
j_call: TRBJ2-5
clone_size: many
d_call: -
cdr3_aa: CASSFAFGTGQETQYF
cdr3_nt: TGTGCCAGCAGTTTCGCGTTCGGGACCGGACAAGAGACCCAGTACTTC

v_call: TRBV3-1
j_call: TRBJ1-1
clone_size: many
d_call: -
cdr3_aa: CASSQRSENTEAFF
cdr3_nt: TGTGCCAGCAGTCAAAGGTCGGAGAACACTGAAGCTTTCTTT

v_call: TRBV12-3/TRBV12-4
j_call: TRBJ2-2
clone_size: many
d_call: TRBD1
cdr3_aa: CASGSPTGGSGDTGELFF
cdr3_nt: TGTGCCAGCGGATCTCCCACAGGGGGCAGTGGTGACACCGGGGAGCTGTTTTTT

v_call: TRBV7-3
j_call: TRBJ2-1
clone_size: many
d_call: -
cdr3_aa: CASSYASRANEQFF
cdr3_nt: TGTGCCAGCAGCTACGCCAGCAGGGCCAATGAGCAGTTCTTC

v_call: TRBV7-2
j_call: TRBJ1-3
clone_size: many
d_call: -
cdr3_aa: CASSSDEASGNTIYF
cdr3_nt: TGTGCCAGCAGTTCCGACGAGGCCTCTGGAAACACCATATATTTT

v_call: TRBV5-1
j_call: TRBJ2-4
clone_size: many
d_call: -
cdr3_aa: CASSLGSGGVGKNIQYF
cdr3_nt: TGCGCCAGCAGCTTGGGATCCGGGGGCGTCGGCAAAAACATTCAGTACTTC

v_call: TRBV6-1
j_call: TRBJ1-5
clone_size: many
d_call: -
cdr3_aa: CASSEGQGGGPQHF
cdr3_nt: TGTGCCAGCAGTGAAGGGCAGGGTGGCGGGCCCCAGCATTTT

v_call: TRBV5-1
j_call: TRBJ2-2
clone_size: many
d_call: -
cdr3_aa: CASSFGQMNTGELFF
cdr3_nt: TGCGCCAGCAGCTTCGGACAGATGAACACCGGGGAGCTGTTTTTT

v_call: TRBV6-5
j_call: TRBJ2-7
clone_size: many
d_call: -
cdr3_aa: CASSAGLRGIYEQYF
cdr3_nt: TGTGCCAGCAGCGCCGGACTACGGGGAATTTACGAGCAGTACTTC